The 8 T cell receptor beta chains given below trace back to one sample, sequenced in a study of radiotherapy plus CTLA-4 blockade in lung cancer. TCRdb's table, derived via immunoSEQ multiplex PCR, lists solely in-frame clones and lacks some. Here the sample spans over 80,000 clones, around 83% being singletons. Sequencing was performed on peripheral blood, taken from a patient treated with radiotherapy plus ipilimumab. Source of these receptors: a human donor with non-small cell lung cancer who had stable disease on radiotherapy plus ipilimumab.

The chain employs TRBV27 and TRBJ2-7; 8 nucleotides line up with TRBD1. Per the germline V gene, CDR1 is MNHEY and CDR2 is SMNVEV (reference sequence). The length of the CDR3 is 15 residues. V shed 5 bases and J 3 bases; nucleotides not matched to a gene: 9. Written as DNA, the CDR3 is TGTGCCAGCAGTCTGTATCCGGGACAGGTCTACGAGCAGTACTTC. Translating gives CASSLYPGQVYEQYF.

The rearrangement links TRBV28 to TRBJ1-6, with D possibly matching TRBD1 (5 bases). The CDR3 runs 12 residues. V shed 2 bases and J shed 12 bases, with 8 bases lying between them. The germline CDR1 and CDR2 sequences are MDHEN and SYDVKM. The chain's CDR3 is CASSLGAIPLHF. CDR3 sequence (DNA): TGTGCCAGCAGTTTAGGGGCAATACCCCTCCACTTT.

V is TRBV6-5 and J is TRBJ1-5, with D unclear. V was clipped by 5 bases and J by 1 base, with 9 bases between them. The CDR3 is 14 amino acids. The germline V gene encodes CDR1 MNHEY and CDR2 SVGAGI. CDR3 residues: CASSREESNQPQHF. The CDR3 bases are TGTGCCAGCAGTCGAGAAGAGAGCAATCAGCCCCAGCATTTT.

The chain has TRBV9 and TRBJ1-1, with D possibly matching TRBD1 (6 bases). The CDR3 spans 16 residues. Trimming removed 0 bases at V and 4 bases at J, with 16 bases between. Germline CDR1 SGDLS, CDR2 YYNGEE. This chain's CDR3 is CASSVESGRGITEAFF. As DNA, the CDR3 is TGTGCCAGCAGCGTAGAGTCGGGCAGGGGAATCACTGAAGCTTTCTTT.

The CDR3 region is CASSERVVDTQYF. For the CDR3, the DNA is TGTGCCAGCAGTGAGAGGGTAGTAGATACGCAGTATTTT. V is TRBV2 and J is TRBJ2-3, with D tentatively TRBD2 (5 bases). The V gene lost 3 bases and the J gene lost 5 bases, with 9 bases spanning the gap. This CDR3 has 13 residues. Looked up from germline, CDR1 is SNHLY and CDR2 is FYNNEI. Full variable domain (rest looked up from reference TRBV2 and TRBJ2-3): EPEVTQTPSHQVTQMGQEVILRCVPISNHLYFYWYRQILGQKVEFLVSFYNNEISEKSEIFDDQFSVERPDGSNFTLKIRSTKLEDSAMYFCASSERVVDTQYFGPGTRLTVL.

The V gene is TRBV2, the J gene TRBJ1-2, with unresolved D. The germline gives CDR1 SNHLY, CDR2 FYNNEI. The CDR3 loop spans 13 amino acids. V lost 2 bases to trimming and J lost 8 bases, with 12 bases between them. CDR3: CASSELLTYGYTF. CDR3 sequence (DNA): TGTGCCAGCAGTGAACTACTCACTTACGGCTACACCTTC.

The chain couples TRBV27 to TRBJ2-1; 9 nucleotides align to TRBD2. Germline-derived CDR1 and CDR2 are MNHEY and SMNVEV (reference sequence). CDR3 size: 15 residues. V was clipped by 5 bases and J by 5 bases; unmatched bases: 7. The CDR3 loop reads CASSPGTSSNNEQFF. The CDR3 nucleotides are TGTGCCAGCAGTCCCGGGACTAGCAGCAACAATGAGCAGTTCTTC.

This chain links TRBV13 with TRBJ1-6; 9 bases are shared with TRBD1. The V gene's germline CDR1 is PRHDT and CDR2 FYEKMQ (reference sequence). This CDR3 spans 14 amino acids. V shed 5 bases, J shed 9 bases, and the junction held 5 bases outside the gene matches. The CDR3 bases are TGTGCCAGCAGCCCGGACAGGGGTTTTTCACCCCTCCACTTT. Encoded protein: CASSPDRGFSPLHF.